This T cell receptor beta chain is from a study of blood T cells in healthy people across ages. General study results and limits: Higher diversity and more naive CD4+ cells were features of long-lived donors, compared to aged donors. Any conclusive comparison of naive versus antigen-experienced cells was prevented by using unsorted PBMCs.

Trimming took 6 bases from V and 12 from J; bases not matched to a gene: 7. Looked up from germline, CDR1 is MNHEY and CDR2 is SVGAGI. The CDR3 is 13 residues long. Notes on this clonotype: Its specificity is not known.

Combining a sample-barcoded 5' primer with a J-beta primer mix, a second PCR ran for roughly 7 to 12 cycles. TCRdb re-called the 5' RACE reads through MiXCR, storing one row per CDR3 protein. Counted here are 650,000 to 700,000 distinct CDR3 sequences, around 32% occurring once; the ten biggest clones make up 15%. The sequence was obtained from a woman aged 80 or over in good health. The sequenced material came from blood. The V call is TRBV6-5, the J call TRBJ2-6; 8 bases match TRBD1. CDR3 loop: CASRRTGTSVLTF. CDR3 sequence (DNA): TGTGCCAGCAGGCGGACAGGGACCAGCGTCCTGACTTTC.